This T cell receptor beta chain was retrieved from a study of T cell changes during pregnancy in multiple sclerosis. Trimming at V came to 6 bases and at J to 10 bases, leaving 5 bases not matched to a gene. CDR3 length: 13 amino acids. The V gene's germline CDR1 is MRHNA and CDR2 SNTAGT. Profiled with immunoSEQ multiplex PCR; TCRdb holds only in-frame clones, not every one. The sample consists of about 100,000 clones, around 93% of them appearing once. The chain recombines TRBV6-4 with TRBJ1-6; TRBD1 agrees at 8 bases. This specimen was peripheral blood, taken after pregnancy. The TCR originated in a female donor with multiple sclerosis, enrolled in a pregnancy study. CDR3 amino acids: CASRQGDRSPLHF. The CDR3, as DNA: TGTGCCAGCAGACAGGGGGATAGATCACCCCTCCACTTT.